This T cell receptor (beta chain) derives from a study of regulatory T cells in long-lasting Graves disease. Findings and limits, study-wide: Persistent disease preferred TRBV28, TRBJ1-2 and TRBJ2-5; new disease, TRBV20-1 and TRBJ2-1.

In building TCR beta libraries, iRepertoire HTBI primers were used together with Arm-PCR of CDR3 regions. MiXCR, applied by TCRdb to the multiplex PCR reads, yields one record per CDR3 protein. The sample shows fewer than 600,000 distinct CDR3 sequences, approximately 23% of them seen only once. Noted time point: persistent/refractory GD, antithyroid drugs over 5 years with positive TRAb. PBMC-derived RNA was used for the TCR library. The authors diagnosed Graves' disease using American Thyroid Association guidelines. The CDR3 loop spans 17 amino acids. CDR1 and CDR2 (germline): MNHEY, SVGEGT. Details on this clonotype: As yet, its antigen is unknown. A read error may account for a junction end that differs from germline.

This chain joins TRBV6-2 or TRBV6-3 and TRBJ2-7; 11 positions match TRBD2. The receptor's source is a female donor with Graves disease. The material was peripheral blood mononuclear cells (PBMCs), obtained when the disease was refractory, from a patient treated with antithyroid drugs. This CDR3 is CASSSPTSGSAAYGQYF. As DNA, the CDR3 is TGTGCCAGCAGTTCCCCAACTAGCGGGAGTGCCGCCTACGGGCAGTACTTC.